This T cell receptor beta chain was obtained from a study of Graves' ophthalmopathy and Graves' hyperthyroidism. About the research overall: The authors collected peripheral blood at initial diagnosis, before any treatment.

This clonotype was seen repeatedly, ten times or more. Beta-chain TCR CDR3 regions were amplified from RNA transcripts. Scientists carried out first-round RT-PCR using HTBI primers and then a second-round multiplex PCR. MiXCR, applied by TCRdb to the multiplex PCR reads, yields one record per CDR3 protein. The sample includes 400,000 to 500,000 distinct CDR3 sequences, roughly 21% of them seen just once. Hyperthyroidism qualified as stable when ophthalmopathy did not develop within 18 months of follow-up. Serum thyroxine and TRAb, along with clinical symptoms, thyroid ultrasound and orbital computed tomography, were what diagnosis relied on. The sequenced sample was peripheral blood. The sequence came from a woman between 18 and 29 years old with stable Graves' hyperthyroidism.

The CDR3 spells CASSLLGQAPINYGYTF. CDR3 nucleotide sequence: TGTGCCAGCAGTTTATTGGGACAGGCACCTATCAACTATGGCTACACCTTC. The chain joins TRBV28 to TRBJ1-2; 8 nucleotides line up with TRBD1. With 1 base clipped from V and 2 bases from J, the junction kept 9 bases outside the gene matches. The germline CDR1 and CDR2 sequences are MDHEN and SYDVKM. The CDR3 contains 17 residues.